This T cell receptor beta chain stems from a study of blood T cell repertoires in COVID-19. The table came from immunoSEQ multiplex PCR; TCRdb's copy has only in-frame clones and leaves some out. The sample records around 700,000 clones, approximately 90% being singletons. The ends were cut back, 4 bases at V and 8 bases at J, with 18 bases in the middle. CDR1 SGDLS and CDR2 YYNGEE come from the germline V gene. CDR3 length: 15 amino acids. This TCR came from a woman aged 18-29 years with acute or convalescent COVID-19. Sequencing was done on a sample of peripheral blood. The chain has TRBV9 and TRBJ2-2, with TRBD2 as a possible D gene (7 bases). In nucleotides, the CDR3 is TGTGCCAGCAGCCCGCGGGGGCCCACTACGGGGGAGCTGTTTTTT. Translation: CASSPRGPTTGELFF.